This T cell receptor (beta chain) was documented in a study of T-cell memory formation after mild COVID-19. Turning to the study itself: Among the donors, TCR clusters were largely specific to each donor. Study observations and caveats: The SARS-CoV-2 specificity of second-wave clones reaching peak at day 37 remained unverified. The pre-infection memory compartment contained some responding clones, suggesting cross-reactive memory joined. The study found contracting CD4+ clones mainly in CM and EM and contracting CD8+ clones in EMRA.

TCRdb itself ran the 5' RACE reads through MiXCR, one entry per CDR3 protein. The data contain roughly 140,000 distinct CDR3 sequences, 11% to 15% of them singletons. In this sample, this clonotype turned up a few times. Antigen: not known. The sequence derives from an adult woman who had mild COVID-19 (a few samples of this study predate the infection). Cell type and time point are not known. Input material: PBMCs or a T cell subset sorted from them (not recorded which).

The CDR3 DNA is TGTGCCAGCAGCTTGCTAGCGGGAGGGCGAGAGACCCAGTACTTC. Amino acid sequence: CASSLLAGGRETQYF. V gene TRBV7-3 combines with J gene TRBJ2-5; 12 nucleotides line up with TRBD2. Germline CDR1 reads SGHTA; CDR2 reads FQGTGA. The CDR3 length is 15 residues. J was trimmed by 4 bases and V by 3 bases; bases with no gene match: 3. Full variable domain (remainder filled in from reference TRBV7-3 and TRBJ2-5): GAGVSQTPSNKVTEKGKYVELRCDPISGHTALYWYRQSLGQGPEFLIYFQGTGAADDSGLPNDRFFAVRPEGSVSTLKIQRTERGDSAVYLCASSLLAGGRETQYFGPGTRLLVL.